Below, 12 T cell receptor beta chains from the same sample are listed, as sequenced in a study of CD8 T cells in ankylosing spondylitis. MiXCR was run by TCRdb on the 5' RACE reads, yielding one entry per CDR3 protein. This table has approximately 250,000 distinct CDR3 sequences, about 30% appearing once. The source material was blood, either unsorted or a sorted T cell fraction (not recorded which). The source of these receptors is a male donor with ankylosing spondylitis or in good health (not recorded which).

The rearrangement uses TRBV6-1 and TRBJ1-2; a weak D match, TRBD1 (5 bases). The CDR3 has 16 residues. The germline gives CDR1 MNHNS, CDR2 SASEGT. Trimming removed 6 bases from V and 7 bases from J, with 24 bases in between. The CDR3 sequence is CASSPSGVGRGFGYTF. CDR3 bases: TGTGCCAGCAGCCCCTCGGGGGTCGGACGAGGGTTTGGCTACACCTTC.

The chain uses TRBV29-1 and TRBJ1-2; tentative D call: TRBD1 (6 bases). Per germline, CDR1 SQVTM and CDR2 ANQGSEA. V lost 7 bases and J 4 bases, leaving 13 bases between the germline ends. The CDR3 extends over 12 amino acids. This CDR3 reads CSALGGTYGYTF. DNA of the CDR3: TGCAGCGCGCTAGGGGGTACCTATGGCTACACCTTC. The whole variable domain, filled in from reference TRBV29-1 and TRBJ1-2, reads SAVISQKPSRDICQRGTSLTIQCQVDSQVTMMFWYRQQPGQSLTLIATANQGSEATYESGFVIDKFPISRPNLTFSTLTVSNMSPEDSSIYLCSALGGTYGYTFGSGTRLTVV.

This clonotype was seen a handful of times. The V and J genes are TRBV5-6 and TRBJ2-7, with D possibly matching TRBD1 (6 bases). With 4 bases removed from V and 7 bases from J, the gap between germline ends came to 24 bases. This CDR3 is built from 16 residues. Germline loops: CDR1 SGHDT, CDR2 YYEEEE. The CDR3 DNA reads TGTGCCAGCAGCGGCCAGGGGAGAGGGCCGGATGGGGAGCAGTACTTC. It is translated as CASSGQGRGPDGEQYF.

This clonotype was picked up a small number of times. The chain links TRBV6-5 to TRBJ2-1, with TRBD1 matching over 8 bases. The ends lost 3 bases at V and 6 bases at J; junction bases unmatched: 4. Germline V gene data show CDR1 as MNHEY and CDR2 as SVGAGI. The length of the CDR3 is 14 residues. CDR3 protein: CASSYGRGLNEQFF. For the CDR3, the DNA is TGTGCCAGCAGTTATGGCAGGGGGCTCAATGAGCAGTTCTTC.

In this sample, this clonotype turned up a few times. The V and J genes are TRBV10-3 and TRBJ2-3, with a weak D call TRBD2 (6 bases). The germline V and J ends were trimmed by 9 bases and 0 bases, with 19 bases remaining between them. The germline V gene encodes CDR1 ENHRY and CDR2 SYGVKD. The CDR3 runs to 16 residues. The CDR3 spells CAITDDSSASTDTQYF. CDR3 nucleotides: TGTGCCATTACGGATGACTCTAGCGCCAGCACAGATACGCAGTATTTT.

This clonotype was counted a few times. The V gene is TRBV12-3 or TRBV12-4, the J gene TRBJ2-7; TRBD2 aligns across 10 bases. The CDR3 runs to 14 residues. Trimming cost V 6 bases and J 2 bases; bases outside gene matches: 4. The CDR3 here is CASRPSGGTYEQYF. The CDR3, as DNA: TGTGCCAGCAGGCCTAGCGGGGGCACCTACGAGCAGTACTTC.

This clonotype occurred a few times. The chain joins TRBV15 to TRBJ1-3; unclear D gene. The CDR3 totals 15 residues. Trimming removed 2 bases from V and 5 bases from J, with 13 bases in between. CDR1 is LNHNV and CDR2 is YYDKDF in the germline V gene (reference sequence). CDR3 region: CATSRPLRGRNTIYF. Here the CDR3 DNA reads TGTGCCACCAGCAGACCCTTACGGGGAAGAAACACCATATATTTT.

This chain links TRBV4-2 with TRBJ2-7; TRBD1 matches at 10 bases. Germline V gene sequence: CDR1 LGHNA, CDR2 YNFKEQ. V was pared by 5 bases and J by 1 base, with 2 bases of the junction left unmatched. This CDR3 has 14 amino acids. The CDR3 region is CASSGTGVSYEQYF. The CDR3 bases are TGTGCCAGCAGCGGGACAGGGGTTTCCTACGAGCAGTACTTC.

The V call is TRBV6-1, the J call TRBJ2-7, with TRBD1 identical over 10 bases. V shed 8 bases, J shed 6 bases, and the junction held 10 bases outside the gene matches. The CDR3 consists of 14 residues. The germline gives CDR1 MNHNS, CDR2 SASEGT. CDR3: CASPSGTGVLEQYF. CDR3 in DNA: TGTGCCAGCCCGTCCGGGACAGGGGTGCTCGAGCAGTACTTC.

The V gene is TRBV7-2, the J gene TRBJ2-2; the match to TRBD1 covers 8 bases. This CDR3 spans 13 amino acids. V lost 5 bases and J lost 9; bases outside the gene matches: 5. The germline V gene has CDR1 SGHTA and CDR2 FQGNSA. The CDR3 nucleotides are TGTGCCAGCAGCCAGGACAGGGCTAGGGAGCTGTTTTTT. Its translation: CASSQDRARELFF.

This clonotype was seen more than once but under ten times. This chain links TRBV5-1 with TRBJ2-3, with D possibly matching TRBD2 (6 bases). Trimming cost V 4 bases and J 1 base, with 13 bases left between them. The CDR3 spans 15 residues. Germline V gene data show CDR1 as SGHRS and CDR2 as YFSETQ. For the CDR3, the DNA is TGCGCCAGCAGCCCGGGGACTCTACGCACAGATACGCAGTATTTT. Its translation: CASSPGTLRTDTQYF.

This clonotype was observed a few times. This CDR3 reads CASSYSAADEAFF. In DNA form, the CDR3 reads TGTGCCAGCAGTTACTCGGCGGCGGATGAAGCTTTCTTT. This chain links TRBV6-5 with TRBJ1-1; D ambiguous. V lost 0 bases to trimming and J lost 7 bases, with 9 bases between them. Germline V gene lookup returns CDR1 MNHEY and CDR2 SVGAGI. The CDR3 sequence is 13 residues long.